The TCR beta chain described here comes from a study of blood T cells in healthy people across ages. Study results and limitations: Whereas aged donors had fewer naive CD4+ cells, long-lived donors had more of them and higher diversity. Donor CMV status, an unknown factor, possibly confounded changes in expanded clonotypes. The recorded TCR beta diversity per million T cells decreased in a roughly linear manner with age.

Combining a sample-barcoded 5' primer with a J-beta primer mix, a second PCR ran for about 7 to 11 cycles. Every sample produced at least 2.5 million CDR3-containing paired-end reads. From the 5' RACE reads, TCRdb called clonotypes with MiXCR, one entry per CDR3 protein. Altogether about 1.4 million distinct CDR3 sequences are present, 59% being singletons, with the ten largest covering 6.7%. The germline CDR1 and CDR2 sequences are SGHTA and FQGNSA. The CDR3 sequence is 15 residues long. The V and J ends lost 6 bases and 10 bases respectively, with 19 bases between them. This clonotype appeared a few times. Its antigen is unknown.

The source is a man aged 18 to 30 in good health. The sequenced sample consisted of blood. The chain employs TRBV7-2 and TRBJ1-6; D remains ambiguous. CDR3 region: CASRKTRSALSPLHF. CDR3 nucleotides: TGTGCCAGCAGGAAGACCCGTAGTGCCCTATCACCCCTCCACTTT.